The next 7 T cell receptor beta chains were all read from a single sample in a study of type 1 and type 2 diabetes patients (dated by TCRdb to 2015 to 2016). TCRdb lists the instrument as Illumina MiSeq. TCRbeta CDR3 amplification used genomic DNA from the sorted T cell subsets as template. The TCRbeta CDR3 region was amplified by multiplex PCR with 30 forward and 13 reverse primers. TCRdb reran the public reads through fastp at Q25 and MiXCR, keeping productive beta chains. Every CDR3 protein is listed once, alongside the most common genes and DNA of its rows. Within this sample are some 250,000 distinct CDR3 sequences, with more than 40% of them counted one time only. The ten largest clones add up to 12% to 15% of the sample. Sequencing was performed on peripheral blood mononuclear cells (PBMCs). Source of these receptors: a man aged 18 to 35 with type 2 diabetes.

This clonotype appeared many times. The chain's CDR3 is CATQPNPGPTYEQYF. The CDR3 coding sequence is TGTGCCACTCAGCCGAACCCGGGACCTACCTACGAGCAGTACTTC. This chain links TRBV15 with TRBJ2-7; D may correspond to TRBD1 or TRBD2 (5 bases each). Trimming pared 9 bases from V and 2 bases from J, leaving 20 bases between. The CDR3 runs to 15 residues. Germline V gene lookup returns CDR1 LNHNV and CDR2 YYDKDF (reference sequence).

J is TRBJ2-1 and V is TRBV5-1; 7 bases align to TRBD1. Germline assignment: CDR1 SGHRS and CDR2 YFSETQ. This CDR3 has 17 residues. V trimming: 3 bases; J trimming: 0 bases; junction bases outside the gene matches: 9. As DNA, the CDR3 is TGCGCCAGCAGCTCAACGACAGGGACCAGCTCCTACAATGAGCAGTTCTTC. It specifies CASSSTTGTSSYNEQFF.

V is TRBV7-4 and J is TRBJ2-3, with D hard to call. The CDR3 length is 15 residues. The V end was cut by 3 bases, the J end by 2 bases, with 12 bases between. Germline V gives CDR1 SGHVT, CDR2 SQSDAQ. The CDR3 spells CASSLEGWVTDTQYF. DNA of the CDR3: TGTGCCAGCAGCTTGGAAGGGTGGGTCACAGATACGCAGTATTTT.

V usage is TRBV2 and J usage is TRBJ1-6, with a tentative D call TRBD1 (5 bases). The V and J ends lost 4 bases and 6 bases respectively, with 10 bases between them. Germline V CDR1 and CDR2: SNHLY, FYNNEI. This CDR3 comprises 14 residues. In nucleotides, the CDR3 is TGTGCCAGCAGTGTTCAACAGGTTAATTCACCCCTCCACTTT. Translation gives CASSVQQVNSPLHF.

V gene TRBV5-1 combines with J gene TRBJ2-1; D might be TRBD2 (6 bases). The germline gives CDR1 SGHRS, CDR2 YFSETQ. Between the trimmed V and J ends, which lost 4 bases and 0 bases, there was a span of 11 bases. This CDR3 has 15 amino acids. The CDR3 region is CASSPTGGSYNEQFF. In DNA, the CDR3 is TGCGCCAGCAGCCCCACCGGGGGCTCCTACAATGAGCAGTTCTTC. Full variable domain (outside the CDR3, taken from reference TRBV5-1 and TRBJ2-1): KAGVTQTPRYLIKTRGQQVTLSCSPISGHRSVSWYQQTPGQGLQFLFEYFSETQRNKGNFPGRFSGRQFSNSRSEMNVSTLELGDSALYLCASSPTGGSYNEQFFGPGTRLTVL.

This clonotype was seen a few times. The chain couples TRBV7-2 to TRBJ1-6; D is uncertain. Germline CDR1 and CDR2: SGHTA and FQGNSA. Deletions cut 5 bases from V and 9 bases from J, with 14 bases between. CDR3 length: 14 residues. CDR3 in amino acids: CASSPAVDGSPLHF. Written as DNA, the CDR3 is TGTGCCAGCAGCCCGGCCGTAGATGGTTCACCCCTCCACTTT. The entire variable domain, with the rest obtained from reference TRBV7-2 and TRBJ1-6, is as follows: GAGVSQSPSNKVTEKGKDVELRCDPISGHTALYWYRQSLGQGLEFLIYFQGNSAPDKSGLPSDRFSAERTGGSVSTLTIQRTQQEDSAVYLCASSPAVDGSPLHFGNGTRLTVT.

This clonotype came up a few times. The chain recombines TRBV19 with TRBJ1-5; 8 bases are a match to TRBD1. V lost 8 bases and J lost 5; bases outside the gene matches: 2. The CDR3 covers 12 residues. Germline V gives CDR1 LNHDA, CDR2 SQIVND (reference sequence). CDR3 in DNA: TGTGCCAGTGGGACAGGCGATCAGCCCCAGCATTTT. This sequence encodes CASGTGDQPQHF.